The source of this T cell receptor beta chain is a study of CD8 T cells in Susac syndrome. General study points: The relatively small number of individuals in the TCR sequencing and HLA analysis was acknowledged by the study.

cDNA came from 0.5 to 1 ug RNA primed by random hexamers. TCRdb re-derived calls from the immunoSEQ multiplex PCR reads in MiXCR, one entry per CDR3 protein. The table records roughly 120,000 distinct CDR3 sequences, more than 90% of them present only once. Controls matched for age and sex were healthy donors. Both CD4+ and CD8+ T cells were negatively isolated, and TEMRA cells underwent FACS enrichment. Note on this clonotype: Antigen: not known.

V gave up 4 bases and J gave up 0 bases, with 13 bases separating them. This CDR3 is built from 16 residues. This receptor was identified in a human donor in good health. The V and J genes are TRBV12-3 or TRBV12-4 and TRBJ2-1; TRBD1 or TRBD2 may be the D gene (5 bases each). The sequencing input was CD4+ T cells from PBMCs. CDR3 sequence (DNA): TGTGCCAGCAGTTCGGGGCTCCGGGGCTCCTACAATGAGCAGTTCTTC. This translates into CASSSGLRGSYNEQFF.